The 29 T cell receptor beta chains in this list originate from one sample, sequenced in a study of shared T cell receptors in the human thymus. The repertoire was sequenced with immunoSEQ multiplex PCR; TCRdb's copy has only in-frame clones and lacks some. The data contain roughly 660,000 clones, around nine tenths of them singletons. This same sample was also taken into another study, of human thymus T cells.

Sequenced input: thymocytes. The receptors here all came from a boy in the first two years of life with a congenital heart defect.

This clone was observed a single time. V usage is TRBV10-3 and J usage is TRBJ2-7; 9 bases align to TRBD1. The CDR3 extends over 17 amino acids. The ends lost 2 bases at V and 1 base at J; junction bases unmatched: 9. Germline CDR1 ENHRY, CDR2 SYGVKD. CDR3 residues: CAISEGGSGTGSYEQYF. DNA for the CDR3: TGTGCCATCAGTGAGGGAGGCTCCGGGACAGGGTCCTACGAGCAGTACTTC.

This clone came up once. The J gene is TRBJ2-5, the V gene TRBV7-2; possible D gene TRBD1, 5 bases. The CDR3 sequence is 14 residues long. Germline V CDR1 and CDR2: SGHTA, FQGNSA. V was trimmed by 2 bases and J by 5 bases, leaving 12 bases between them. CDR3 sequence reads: CASSLRSGMETQYF. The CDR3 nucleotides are TGTGCCAGCAGCTTAAGGTCAGGGATGGAGACCCAGTACTTC.

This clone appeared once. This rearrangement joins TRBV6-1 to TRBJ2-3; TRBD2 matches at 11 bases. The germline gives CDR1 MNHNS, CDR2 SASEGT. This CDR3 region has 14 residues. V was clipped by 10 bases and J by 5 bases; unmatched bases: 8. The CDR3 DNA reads TGTGCCACCCTGACTAGCGGGATGCAAGATACGCAGTATTTT. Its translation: CATLTSGMQDTQYF.

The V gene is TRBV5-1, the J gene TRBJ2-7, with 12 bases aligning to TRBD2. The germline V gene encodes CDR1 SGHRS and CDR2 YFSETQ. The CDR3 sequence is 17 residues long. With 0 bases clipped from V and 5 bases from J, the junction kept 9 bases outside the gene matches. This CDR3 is CASSLVPLAGGFHEQYF. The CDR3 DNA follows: TGCGCCAGCAGCTTGGTACCGCTAGCGGGAGGGTTTCACGAGCAGTACTTC. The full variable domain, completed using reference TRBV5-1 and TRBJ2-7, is KAGVTQTPRYLIKTRGQQVTLSCSPISGHRSVSWYQQTPGQGLQFLFEYFSETQRNKGNFPGRFSGRQFSNSRSEMNVSTLELGDSALYLCASSLVPLAGGFHEQYFGPGTRLTVT.

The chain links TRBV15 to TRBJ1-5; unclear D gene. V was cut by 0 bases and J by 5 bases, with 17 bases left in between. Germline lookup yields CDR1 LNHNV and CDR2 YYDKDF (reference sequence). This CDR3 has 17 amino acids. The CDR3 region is CATSRDLVGRYDQPQHF. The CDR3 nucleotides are TGTGCCACCAGCAGAGATCTTGTCGGCAGGTATGATCAGCCCCAGCATTTT.

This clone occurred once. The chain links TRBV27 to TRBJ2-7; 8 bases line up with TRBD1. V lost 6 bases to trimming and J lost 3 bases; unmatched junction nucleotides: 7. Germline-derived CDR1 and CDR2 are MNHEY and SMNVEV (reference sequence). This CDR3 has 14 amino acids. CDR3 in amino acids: CASRLTGVFYEQYF. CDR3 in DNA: TGTGCCAGCAGGCTGACAGGGGTGTTCTACGAGCAGTACTTC.

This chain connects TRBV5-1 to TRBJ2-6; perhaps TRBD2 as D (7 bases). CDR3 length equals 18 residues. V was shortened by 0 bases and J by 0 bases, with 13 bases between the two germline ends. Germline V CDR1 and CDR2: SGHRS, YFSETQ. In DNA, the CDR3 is TGCGCCAGCAGCTTGGTGGGGGGGCGACCCTCTGGGGCCAACGTCCTGACTTTC. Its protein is CASSLVGGRPSGANVLTF.

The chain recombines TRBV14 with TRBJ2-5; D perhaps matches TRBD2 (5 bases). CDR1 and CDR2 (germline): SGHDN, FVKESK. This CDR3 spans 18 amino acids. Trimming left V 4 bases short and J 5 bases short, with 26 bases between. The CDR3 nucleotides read TGTGCCAGCAGCCCCCTGGAGTTTAGTGGGAGTAGTAGGGAGACCCAGTACTTC. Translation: CASSPLEFSGSSRETQYF.

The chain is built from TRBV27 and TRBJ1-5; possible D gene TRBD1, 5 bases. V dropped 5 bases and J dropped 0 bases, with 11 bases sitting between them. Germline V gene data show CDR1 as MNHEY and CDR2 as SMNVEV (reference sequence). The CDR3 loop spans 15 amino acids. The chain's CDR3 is CASSPSQGSNQPQHF. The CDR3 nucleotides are TGTGCCAGCAGTCCGAGCCAGGGTAGCAATCAGCCCCAGCATTTT.

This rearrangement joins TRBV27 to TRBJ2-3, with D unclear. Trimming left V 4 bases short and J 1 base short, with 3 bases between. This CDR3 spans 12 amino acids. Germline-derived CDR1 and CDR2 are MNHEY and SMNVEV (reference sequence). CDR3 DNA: TGTGCCAGCAGTTCCGGCACAGATACGCAGTATTTT. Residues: CASSSGTDTQYF.

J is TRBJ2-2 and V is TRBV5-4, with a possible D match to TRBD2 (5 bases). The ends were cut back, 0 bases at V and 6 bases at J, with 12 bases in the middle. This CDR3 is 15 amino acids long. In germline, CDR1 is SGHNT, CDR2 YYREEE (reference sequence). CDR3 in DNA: TGTGCCAGCAGCTTGGTTCCGGGAACGGCCGGGGAGCTGTTTTTT. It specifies CASSLVPGTAGELFF.

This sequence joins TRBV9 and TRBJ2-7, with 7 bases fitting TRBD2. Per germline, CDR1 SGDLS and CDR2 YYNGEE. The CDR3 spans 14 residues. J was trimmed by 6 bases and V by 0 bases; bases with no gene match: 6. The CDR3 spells CASSVESSGCEQYF. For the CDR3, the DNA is TGTGCCAGCAGCGTAGAATCTAGCGGCTGCGAGCAGTACTTC.

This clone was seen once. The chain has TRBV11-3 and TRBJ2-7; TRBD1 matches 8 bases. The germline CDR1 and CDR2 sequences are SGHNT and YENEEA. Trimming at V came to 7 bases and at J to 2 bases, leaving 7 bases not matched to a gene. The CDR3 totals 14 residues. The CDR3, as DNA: TGTGCCAGCACCCTCCGGGACAGGACCTACGAGCAGTACTTC. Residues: CASTLRDRTYEQYF.

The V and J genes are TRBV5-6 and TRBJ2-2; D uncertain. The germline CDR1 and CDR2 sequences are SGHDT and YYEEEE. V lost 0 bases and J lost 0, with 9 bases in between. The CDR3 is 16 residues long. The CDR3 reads CASSLEAGTNTGELFF. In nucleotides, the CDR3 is TGTGCCAGCAGCTTGGAGGCAGGTACGAACACCGGGGAGCTGTTTTTT.

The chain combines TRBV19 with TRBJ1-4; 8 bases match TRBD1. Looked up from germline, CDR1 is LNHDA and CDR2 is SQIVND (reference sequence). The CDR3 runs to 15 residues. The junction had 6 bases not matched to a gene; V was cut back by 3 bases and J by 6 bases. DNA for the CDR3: TGTGCCAGTAGTATCCCAGGGGGCGCAGATGAAAAACTGTTTTTT. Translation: CASSIPGGADEKLFF.

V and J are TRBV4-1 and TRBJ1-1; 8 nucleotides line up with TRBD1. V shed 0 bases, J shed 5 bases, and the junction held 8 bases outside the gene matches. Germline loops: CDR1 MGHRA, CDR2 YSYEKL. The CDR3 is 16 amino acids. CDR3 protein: CASSQDADREETEAFF. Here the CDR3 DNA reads TGCGCCAGCAGCCAAGACGCGGACAGGGAGGAGACTGAAGCTTTCTTT.

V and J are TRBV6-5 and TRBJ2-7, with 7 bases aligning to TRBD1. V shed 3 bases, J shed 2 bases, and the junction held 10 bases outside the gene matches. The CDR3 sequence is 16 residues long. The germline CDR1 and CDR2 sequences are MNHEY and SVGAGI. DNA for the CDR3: TGTGCCAGCAGTTATGACGCGGCAGGGGGTCCCTACGAGCAGTACTTC. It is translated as CASSYDAAGGPYEQYF.

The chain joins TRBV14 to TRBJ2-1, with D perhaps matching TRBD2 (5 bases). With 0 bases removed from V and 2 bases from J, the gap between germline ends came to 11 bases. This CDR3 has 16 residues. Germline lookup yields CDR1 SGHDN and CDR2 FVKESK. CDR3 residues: CASSQDGTRTYNEQFF. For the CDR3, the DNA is TGTGCCAGCAGCCAAGATGGTACTAGAACCTACAATGAGCAGTTCTTC.

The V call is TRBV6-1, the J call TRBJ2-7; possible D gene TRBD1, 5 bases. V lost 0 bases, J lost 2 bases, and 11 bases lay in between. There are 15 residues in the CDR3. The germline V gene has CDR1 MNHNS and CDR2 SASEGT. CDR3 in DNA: TGTGCCAGCAGTGAAGCCACAGGCTTAGCCTACGAGCAGTACTTC. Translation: CASSEATGLAYEQYF.

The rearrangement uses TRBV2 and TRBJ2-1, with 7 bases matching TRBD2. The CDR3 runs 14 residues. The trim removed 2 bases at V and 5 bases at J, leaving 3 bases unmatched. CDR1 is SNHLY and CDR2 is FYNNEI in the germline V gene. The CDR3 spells CASSERLADNEQFF. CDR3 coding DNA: TGTGCCAGCAGTGAACGCCTAGCGGACAATGAGCAGTTCTTC.

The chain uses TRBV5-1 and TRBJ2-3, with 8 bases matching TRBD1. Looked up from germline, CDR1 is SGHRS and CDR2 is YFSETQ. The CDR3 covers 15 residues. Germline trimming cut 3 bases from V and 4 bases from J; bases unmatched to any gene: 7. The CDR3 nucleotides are TGCGCCAGCAGCTCCGGACAGGGTACGGCAGATACGCAGTATTTT. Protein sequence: CASSSGQGTADTQYF.

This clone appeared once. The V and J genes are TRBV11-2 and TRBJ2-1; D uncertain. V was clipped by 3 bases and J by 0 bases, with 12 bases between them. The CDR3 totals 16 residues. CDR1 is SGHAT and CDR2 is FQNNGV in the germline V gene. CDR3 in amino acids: CASSFEPLTSYNEQFF. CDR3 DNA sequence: TGTGCCAGCAGCTTCGAACCGCTAACCTCCTACAATGAGCAGTTCTTC.

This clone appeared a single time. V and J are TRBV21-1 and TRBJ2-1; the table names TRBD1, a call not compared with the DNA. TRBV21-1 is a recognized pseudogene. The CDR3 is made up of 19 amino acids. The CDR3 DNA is TGTGCCAGCCGGCCCCCGCGAGTGACAGGTCCCCCAACCTACAATGAGCAGTTCTTC. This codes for CASRPPRVTGPPTYNEQFF.

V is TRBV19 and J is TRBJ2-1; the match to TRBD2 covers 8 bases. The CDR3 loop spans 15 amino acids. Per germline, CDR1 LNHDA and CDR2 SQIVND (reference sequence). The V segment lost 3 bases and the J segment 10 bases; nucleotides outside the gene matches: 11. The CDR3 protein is CASSMGLVGGGEQFF. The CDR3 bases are TGTGCCAGTAGTATGGGGCTAGTCGGGGGGGGAGAGCAGTTCTTC.

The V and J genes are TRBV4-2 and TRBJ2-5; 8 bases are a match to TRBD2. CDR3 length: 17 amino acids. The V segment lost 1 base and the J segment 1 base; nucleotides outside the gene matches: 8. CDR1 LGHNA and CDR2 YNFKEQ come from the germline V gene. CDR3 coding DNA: TGTGCCAGCAGCCAAGGTACGGAGCGGGGGACCCAAGAGACCCAGTACTTC. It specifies CASSQGTERGTQETQYF.

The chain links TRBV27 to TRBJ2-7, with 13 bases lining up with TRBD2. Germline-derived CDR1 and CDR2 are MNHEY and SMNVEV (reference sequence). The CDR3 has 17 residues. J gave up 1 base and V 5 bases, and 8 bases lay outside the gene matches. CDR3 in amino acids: CASSPRTSGSPSYEQYF. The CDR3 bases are TGTGCCAGCAGTCCAAGGACTAGCGGGAGCCCTTCCTACGAGCAGTACTTC.

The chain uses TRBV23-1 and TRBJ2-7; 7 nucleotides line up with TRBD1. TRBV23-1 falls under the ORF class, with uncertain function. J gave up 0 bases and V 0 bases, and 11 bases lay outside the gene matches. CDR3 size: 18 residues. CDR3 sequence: CASSQSTGQCPVSYEQYF. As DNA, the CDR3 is TGCGCCAGCAGTCAATCTACGGGACAGTGCCCTGTCTCCTACGAGCAGTACTTC.

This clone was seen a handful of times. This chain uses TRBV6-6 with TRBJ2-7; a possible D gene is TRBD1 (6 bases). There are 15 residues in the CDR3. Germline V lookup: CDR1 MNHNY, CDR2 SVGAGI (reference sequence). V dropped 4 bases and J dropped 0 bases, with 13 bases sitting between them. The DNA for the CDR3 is TGTGCCAGCAGTTCGAGGACAGCTCACTCCTACGAGCAGTACTTC. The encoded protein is CASSSRTAHSYEQYF.

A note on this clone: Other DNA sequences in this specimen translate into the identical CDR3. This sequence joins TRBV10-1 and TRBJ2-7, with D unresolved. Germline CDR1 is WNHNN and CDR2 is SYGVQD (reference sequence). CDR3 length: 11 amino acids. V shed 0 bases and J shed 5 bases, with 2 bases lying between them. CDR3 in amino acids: CASSESNEQYF. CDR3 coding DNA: TGCGCCAGCAGTGAGTCTAACGAGCAGTACTTC.